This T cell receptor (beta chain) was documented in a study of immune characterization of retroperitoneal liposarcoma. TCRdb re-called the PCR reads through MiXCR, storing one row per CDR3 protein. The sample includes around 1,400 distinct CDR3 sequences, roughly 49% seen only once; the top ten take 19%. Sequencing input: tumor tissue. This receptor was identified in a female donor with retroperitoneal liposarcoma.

CDR3 amino acids: CAISESGLAGYNEQFF. The DNA for the CDR3 is TGTGCCATCAGTGAGTCGGGCCTAGCGGGCTACAATGAGCAGTTCTTC. This sequence joins TRBV10-3 and TRBJ2-1; 8 bases line up with TRBD2. CDR3 length: 16 residues. CDR1 and CDR2 (germline): ENHRY, SYGVKD. The trim removed 0 bases at V and 3 bases at J, leaving 4 bases unmatched.